This TCR beta chain was captured by sequencing in a study of blood T cell repertoires in COVID-19. Using immunoSEQ multiplex PCR, the repertoire was profiled, and TCRdb retains in-frame clones only, with some absent. Of 200,000 to 250,000 clones in the sample, 88% are singletons; the top ten hold around 2.7%. Researchers sorted participants into cohorts using their self-reported clinical history. This clone showed up just a few times. V lost 3 bases, J lost 5 bases, and 19 bases lay in between. The CDR3 contains 16 residues. Germline V gene sequence: CDR1 SEHNR, CDR2 FQNEAQ (reference sequence). The sample taken for sequencing was PBMCs or T cells enriched from blood (not recorded which). The receptor's source is a woman aged 30 to 39 who had recovered from COVID-19. The rearrangement uses TRBV7-9 and TRBJ2-5; D might be TRBD2 (7 bases). CDR3 sequence (DNA): TGTGCCAGCAGCTTGGTTGTTGGCGGGGGCTGGGAGACCCAGTACTTC. Residues: CASSLVVGGGWETQYF.